The next 25 T cell receptor beta chains were all read from a single sample in a study of cytomegalovirus exposure and HLA in healthy donors. Primers included in the PCR were 60 Vbeta and 13 Jbeta primers. Sequencing was performed with immunoSEQ multiplex PCR; in TCRdb, only in-frame clones are kept and a portion is missing. Altogether approximately 110,000 clones are present, 69% being singletons, with the ten largest covering roughly 3%. The sample consisted of PBMCs. The receptors stem from a man aged 30-40 years in good health and CMV-seronegative.

This clone is a singleton in its sample. V usage is TRBV28 and J usage is TRBJ1-5, with 10 bases that match TRBD1. The germline V gene encodes CDR1 MDHEN and CDR2 SYDVKM. Germline trimming cut 7 bases from V and 4 bases from J; bases unmatched to any gene: 7. This CDR3 contains 15 residues. The CDR3 loop is CASNFPGQGNQPQHF. CDR3 nucleotide sequence: TGTGCCAGCAACTTCCCGGGACAGGGGAATCAGCCCCAGCATTTT.

The chain uses TRBV28 and TRBJ1-4, with 12 bases identical to TRBD1. J lost 3 bases, V lost 5 bases, and 10 bases had no gene match. CDR1 is MDHEN and CDR2 is SYDVKM in the germline V gene. This CDR3 has 18 amino acids. This CDR3 reads CASSTPGQGAASNEKLFF. The DNA for the CDR3 is TGTGCCAGCAGTACACCGGGACAGGGGGCGGCATCTAATGAAAAACTGTTTTTT.

In this sample, this clone turned up a few times. The chain has TRBV7-8 and TRBJ2-7; TRBD1 is a possible D gene (6 bases). This CDR3 is 14 amino acids long. Trimming removed 2 bases from V and 4 bases from J, with 12 bases in between. Germline loops: CDR1 SGHVS, CDR2 FQNEAQ. CDR3 sequence reads: CASSLPGEGYEQYF. In nucleotides, the CDR3 is TGTGCCAGCAGCTTACCAGGGGAAGGGTACGAGCAGTACTTC.

This clone was picked up one time. The chain links TRBV6-1 to TRBJ2-7; D possibly corresponds to TRBD1 (6 bases). Germline V CDR1 and CDR2: MNHNS, SASEGT. Trimming stripped 0 bases from V and 2 bases from J, with 11 bases between. The CDR3 is 15 residues long. CDR3 region: CASSEAVTGAYEQYF. In DNA form, the CDR3 reads TGTGCCAGCAGTGAAGCTGTGACAGGAGCCTACGAGCAGTACTTC.

This chain links TRBV12-5 with TRBJ2-1, with 7 positions matching TRBD2. Germline loops: CDR1 LGHNT, CDR2 FRNRAP. The CDR3 runs 15 residues. Trimming cost V 3 bases and J 6 bases; bases outside gene matches: 8. CDR3: CASGLGLAVGNEQFF. The CDR3 nucleotides read TGTGCTAGTGGTTTAGGGCTAGCGGTTGGCAATGAGCAGTTCTTC.

This clone has just a few counts. The rearrangement links TRBV19 to TRBJ1-5, with D unresolved. CDR3 length equals 15 residues. Trimming pared 4 bases from V and 0 bases from J, leaving 10 bases between. CDR1 is LNHDA and CDR2 is SQIVND in the germline V gene (reference sequence). The CDR3 loop reads CASSTAAISNQPQHF. CDR3 sequence (DNA): TGTGCCAGTAGTACCGCGGCGATTAGCAATCAGCCCCAGCATTTT.

The chain has TRBV2 and TRBJ2-3; D may be TRBD2 (5 bases). The CDR3 extends over 15 amino acids. Germline lookup yields CDR1 SNHLY and CDR2 FYNNEI. The V and J ends lost 5 bases and 0 bases respectively, with 12 bases between them. The CDR3 loop is CASSPRGISTDTQYF. As DNA, the CDR3 is TGTGCCAGCAGTCCTAGAGGGATAAGCACAGATACGCAGTATTTT.

The chain joins TRBV5-3 to TRBJ2-1; TRBD2 aligns across 12 bases. TRBV5-3 is an open reading frame, and its role is uncertain. The V gene end was trimmed by 1 base and the J gene end by 0 bases; junction bases not matched to a gene: 11. The CDR3 length is 20 residues. The CDR3 nucleotides read TGTGCCAGAAGCTTGTCTGGACTAGCGGGATTCGGTGGCTCCTACAATGAGCAGTTCTTC. This sequence encodes CARSLSGLAGFGGSYNEQFF.

V usage is TRBV5-6 and J usage is TRBJ2-7; TRBD2 matches 10 bases. Germline CDR1 reads SGHDT; CDR2 reads YYEEEE. J lost 4 bases, V lost 1 base, and 8 bases had no gene match. The CDR3 loop spans 16 amino acids. This CDR3 reads CASSLRLAGERYEQYF. In DNA form, the CDR3 reads TGTGCCAGCAGCTTGCGTCTAGCGGGAGAAAGGTACGAGCAGTACTTC.

This clone occurred once. This chain uses TRBV30 with TRBJ2-3; 12 positions agree with TRBD2. Germline-derived CDR1 and CDR2 are GTSNPN and SVGIG (reference sequence). The trim removed 0 bases at V and 7 bases at J, leaving 8 bases unmatched. The CDR3 has 16 amino acids. CDR3 sequence (DNA): TGTGCCTGGAGTGTACTACTAGCGGGAGGCCCCTATACGCAGTATTTT. Protein product: CAWSVLLAGGPYTQYF.

The CDR3 sequence is CASSPRQGLGETQYF. CDR3 nucleotide sequence: TGTGCCAGCAGTCCGAGACAGGGGCTGGGAGAGACCCAGTACTTC. This chain connects TRBV27 to TRBJ2-5, with TRBD1 identical over 8 bases. Unmatched junction bases numbered 9, after V lost 5 bases and J lost 4 bases. The V gene's germline CDR1 is MNHEY and CDR2 SMNVEV (reference sequence). This CDR3 spans 15 amino acids.

The chain links TRBV30 to TRBJ2-5; D may be TRBD1 (6 bases). This CDR3 contains 14 residues. Germline assignment: CDR1 GTSNPN and CDR2 SVGIG (reference sequence). The ends were cut back, 3 bases at V and 5 bases at J, with 16 bases in the middle. The CDR3: CAWRIQGRGETQYF. The CDR3 DNA reads TGTGCCTGGAGGATACAGGGACGAGGGGAGACCCAGTACTTC.

The chain has TRBV28 and TRBJ2-1; 13 nucleotides match TRBD2. This CDR3 has 16 residues. Germline V gives CDR1 MDHEN, CDR2 SYDVKM. The junction had 8 bases not matched to a gene; V was cut back by 5 bases and J by 7 bases. CDR3 sequence (DNA): TGTGCCAGCAGTCCCATACTAGCGGGAGGGCCTAATGAGCAGTTCTTC. Residues: CASSPILAGGPNEQFF.

This clone was seen a handful of times. The V call is TRBV28, the J call TRBJ2-5, with a possible D match to TRBD2 (5 bases). Germline-derived CDR1 and CDR2 are MDHEN and SYDVKM. Trimming stripped 4 bases from V and 2 bases from J, with 8 bases between. The CDR3 covers 13 residues. Written as DNA, the CDR3 is TGTGCCAGCAGTTACCGGGAACAAGAGACCCAGTACTTC. This translates into CASSYREQETQYF.

V and J are TRBV6-5 and TRBJ1-5, with no clear D. Germline V lookup: CDR1 MNHEY, CDR2 SVGAGI. Between the trimmed V and J ends, which lost 4 bases and 6 bases, there was a span of 10 bases. There are 13 residues in the CDR3. CDR3 nucleotide sequence: TGTGCCAGCAGTTTAGCTGGAGGTCAGCCCCAGCATTTT. Protein sequence: CASSLAGGQPQHF.

V is TRBV4-3 and J is TRBJ2-3, with a weak D call TRBD1 (6 bases). This CDR3 spans 13 amino acids. The ends were cut back, 1 base at V and 8 bases at J, with 10 bases in the middle. Germline loops: CDR1 LGHNA, CDR2 YSLEER. The CDR3 here is CASSQAGDATQYF. The CDR3 DNA follows: TGCGCCAGCAGCCAAGCAGGGGATGCTACGCAGTATTTT.

The rearrangement uses TRBV30 and TRBJ2-1, with D tentatively TRBD2 (6 bases). CDR3 size: 17 residues. Germline-derived CDR1 and CDR2 are GTSNPN and SVGIG (reference sequence). V was cut by 0 bases and J by 1 base, with 16 bases left in between. The CDR3 DNA reads as TGTGCCTGGAGTGTCATGAGCGGGCACACTTCCTACAATGAGCAGTTCTTC. Encoded protein: CAWSVMSGHTSYNEQFF.

The genes are TRBV5-4 and TRBJ2-6; 11 bases are shared with TRBD2. Germline CDR1 is SGHNT and CDR2 is YYREEE (reference sequence). The CDR3 has 17 amino acids. Trimming cost V 2 bases and J 4 bases; bases outside gene matches: 5. The CDR3 sequence: CASSLRLAGSGANVLTF. As DNA, the CDR3 is TGTGCCAGCAGCTTAAGACTAGCGGGATCCGGGGCCAACGTCCTGACTTTC.

This clone was found a few times. The chain employs TRBV19 and TRBJ1-2, with D maybe TRBD1 (6 bases). The CDR3 contains 15 residues. The V and J ends lost 3 bases and 7 bases respectively, with 18 bases between them. Germline V gene sequence: CDR1 LNHDA, CDR2 SQIVND (reference sequence). CDR3 coding DNA: TGTGCCAGTAGTATCGTGACAGGCGGGCGCGCTGGCTACACCTTC. Its protein is CASSIVTGGRAGYTF.

V usage is TRBV5-1 and J usage is TRBJ2-3, with 13 bases fitting TRBD2. Trimming at V came to 0 bases and at J to 1 base, leaving 8 bases not matched to a gene. This CDR3 has 19 amino acids. Germline V gene sequence: CDR1 SGHRS, CDR2 YFSETQ. The CDR3 region has the DNA TGCGCCAGCAGCTTGGACCCGGGACTAGCGGGACTTGGCACAGATACGCAGTATTTT. Protein product: CASSLDPGLAGLGTDTQYF.

This clone was observed a handful of times. The rearrangement joins TRBV4-2 to TRBJ1-6; D not resolved. This CDR3 comprises 14 residues. V was pared by 0 bases and J by 9 bases, with 9 bases between. Germline loops: CDR1 LGHNA, CDR2 YNFKEQ. For the CDR3, the DNA is TGTGCCAGCAGCCAAGATTTCGAGGGTTCACCCCTCCACTTT. Amino acid sequence: CASSQDFEGSPLHF.

Of note for this clone: A read error is likely, as this CDR3 ends without the conserved phenylalanine or tryptophan. This chain links TRBV19 with TRBJ2-7, with D possibly matching TRBD1 (6 bases). CDR3 length: 13 amino acids. The V gene's germline CDR1 is LNHDA and CDR2 SQIVND (reference sequence). Trimming removed 6 bases from V and 6 bases from J, with 15 bases in between. CDR3 bases: TGTGCCAGTAGCGCCCAGGGGTTAGGCGAGCAGTACCTC. As protein: CASSAQGLGEQYL.

This clone has more than one count but fewer than ten. The J gene is TRBJ1-4, the V gene TRBV16; D gene uncertain. Germline V lookup: CDR1 KGHSY, CDR2 FQNENV. Trimming removed 4 bases from V and 2 bases from J, with 11 bases in between. The CDR3 loop spans 15 amino acids. CDR3: CASSPDSGTNEKLFF. The CDR3 coding sequence is TGTGCCAGCAGCCCCGATTCCGGGACTAATGAAAAACTGTTTTTT.

V gene TRBV4-1 combines with J gene TRBJ2-1, with 12 bases identical to TRBD2. The V and J ends lost 8 bases and 7 bases, in that order; junction bases with no gene match: 12. The germline V gene encodes CDR1 MGHRA and CDR2 YSYEKL. The CDR3 runs 16 residues. CDR3 nucleotides: TGCGCCAGCGGTTCTAGCGGGAGGGCCTTATTGAATGAGCAGTTCTTC. Protein product: CASGSSGRALLNEQFF.

This chain joins TRBV18 and TRBJ1-1; 7 bases agree with TRBD1. Per germline, CDR1 KGHSH and CDR2 LQKENI. The CDR3 runs 14 residues. V lost 1 base, J lost 5 bases, and 4 bases stayed unmatched. The CDR3 protein is CASSPQGAQTEAFF. The CDR3 region has the DNA TGTGCCAGCTCACCACAGGGGGCGCAGACTGAAGCTTTCTTT. Full variable domain (remainder filled in from reference TRBV18 and TRBJ1-1): NAGVMQNPRHLVRRRGQEARLRCSPMKGHSHVYWYRQLPEEGLKFMVYLQKENIIDESGMPKERFSAEFPKEGPSILRIQQVVRGDSAAYFCASSPQGAQTEAFFGQGTRLTVV.